Listed below are T cell receptor beta chains from one sample, sequenced in a study of cytomegalovirus exposure and HLA in healthy donors. The repertoire was sequenced with immunoSEQ multiplex PCR; TCRdb's copy has only in-frame clones and lacks some. The sample has some 200,000 clones; 70% to 85% are singletons. Sequencing was done on a sample of PBMCs. The receptors here all came from a boy younger than 10 in good health and CMV-seronegative. Both conserved end residues are part of each CDR3. Fields, in order: V gene, J gene, clone size, D gene, CDR3 DNA, CDR3 protein. A D gene is named only where the DNA matches it firmly. The listing skips clone size in some rows; elsewhere it reads once, few, many or a size class.

TRBV4-2	TRBJ2-5	NA	TRBD2	TGTGCCAGCAGCCAAGGGTCCGGGTGGAGCGGGGGGGAACAAGAGACCCAGTACTTC	CASSQGSGWSGGEQETQYF
TRBV4-2	TRBJ2-5	few	TRBD2	TGTGCCAGCAGCCAAGATACGGGACTAGGGGAGACCCAGTACTTC	CASSQDTGLGETQYF
TRBV2	TRBJ2-5	NA	TRBD2	TGTGCCAGCAGTGAAGGTCAAACTAGCGGGGGGCGGGGAGAGACCCAGTACTTC	CASSEGQTSGGRGETQYF
TRBV5-4	TRBJ2-3	NA	TRBD2	TGTGCCAGCAGCTCTACCCCTTTAGGACTAGCGGGCGCCGGGGGAGAGCAGTATTTT	CASSSTPLGLAGAGGEQYF
TRBV5-1	TRBJ1-3	NA	NA	TGCGCCAGCAGCTTAAGGGGTACTGGAAACACCATATATTTT	CASSLRGTGNTIYF
TRBV15	TRBJ1-2	NA	TRBD1	TGTGCCACCAGCAGCGAAATAATGGACAGGAGTAGTAGATACACCTTC	CATSSEIMDRSSRYTF
TRBV4-2	TRBJ1-2	NA	NA	TGTGCCAGCAGCCAAGAAGGGGGAGGGGCAGCTAACTATGGCTACACCTTC	CASSQEGGGAANYGYTF
TRBV5-4	TRBJ1-2	few	NA	TGTGCCAGCAGCTTGGCGGCCCCGGGTGGCTACACCTTC	CASSLAAPGGYTF
TRBV7-6	TRBJ2-5	once	NA	TGTGCCAGCAGCTTAGGTCACAGGCTAAACCAAGAGACCCAGTACTTC	CASSLGHRLNQETQYF
TRBV19	TRBJ2-6	NA	NA	TGTGCCAGTAGCTCAGGGGATCCTGGGGCCAACGTCCTGACTTTC	CASSSGDPGANVLTF
TRBV6-5	TRBJ2-1	NA	TRBD1	TGTGCCAGCAGTCCGGGACAGGCCTACAATGAGCAGTTCTTC	CASSPGQAYNEQFF
TRBV6-1	TRBJ1-5	few	NA	TGTGCCAGCAGGGCTCGAGGGCAGCCCCAGCATTTT	CASRARGQPQHF
TRBV6-5	TRBJ1-4	few	NA	TGTGCCAGCAGTTACTCCCGGGGGGACGAAAAACTGTTTTTT	CASSYSRGDEKLFF
TRBV12-5	TRBJ2-3	few	NA	TGTGCTAGTGGTCCTCTCCTACCGCAGTATTTT	CASGPLLPQYF
TRBV18	TRBJ2-7	NA	TRBD2	TGTGCCAGCTCCCCGGGAGGGGCCACCTACGAGCAGTACTTC	CASSPGGATYEQYF
TRBV7-8	TRBJ2-5	few	TRBD2	TGTGCCAGCAGCTTAGGGACTAGCGGGGAGACCCAGTACTTC	CASSLGTSGETQYF
TRBV5-1	TRBJ2-3	NA	NA	TGCGCCAGCAGCTTGGGGGGTCGGTGGGGTACCGACTATGGGGATACGCAGTATTTT	CASSLGGRWGTDYGDTQYF
TRBV19	TRBJ2-1	NA	TRBD2	TGTGCCAGTAGTTGGGTTGCTGTCGGGGGGGAGCAGTTCTTC	CASSWVAVGGEQFF
TRBV15	TRBJ2-7	NA	TRBD2	TGTGCCACCAGCAGAGGCGGGAGCTCCTACGAGCAGTACTTC	CATSRGGSSYEQYF
TRBV7-2	TRBJ2-1	NA	NA	TGTGCCAGCAGCTTAGTCGGGACAAATAGAGGTGAGCAGTTCTTC	CASSLVGTNRGEQFF
TRBV15	TRBJ2-7	NA	NA	TGTGCCACCAGCAGAGACGCCGGTAATGTCCACGAGCAGTACTTC	CATSRDAGNVHEQYF
TRBV11-2	TRBJ1-2	NA	TRBD1	TGTGCCAGCAGCTTAGATAGAGGGGGCGGAGGCTACACCTTC	CASSLDRGGGGYTF
TRBV7-2	TRBJ1-3	NA	NA	TGTGCCAGCAGCTTAGCAAGCGACAGGTTCTCTGGAAACACCATATATTTT	CASSLASDRFSGNTIYF
TRBV7-2	TRBJ2-7	once	TRBD2	TGTGCCAGCAGCTTAACGGGGGGGGACTACGAGCAGTACTTC	CASSLTGGDYEQYF
TRBV30	TRBJ1-2	NA	NA	TGTGCCTGGAGTTTGGGACTCCACTATGGCTACACCTTC	CAWSLGLHYGYTF
TRBV9	TRBJ1-2	NA	NA	TGTGCCAGCACCTTAGGGGGTTCGGTCTATGGCTACACCTTC	CASTLGGSVYGYTF
TRBV11-3	TRBJ2-7	NA	TRBD2	TGTGCCAGCAGCATTAGCGGGAGGGCACAGCAGTACTTC	CASSISGRAQQYF
TRBV5-1	TRBJ1-4	NA	NA	TGCGCCAGCAGCCTCGTAGGGACGGGGGATGAAAAACTGTTTTTT	CASSLVGTGDEKLFF
TRBV4-1	TRBJ2-6	NA	TRBD1	TGCGCCAGCAGCCTGTTCGGGACAGGCCGCTCTGGGGCCAACGTCCTGACTTTC	CASSLFGTGRSGANVLTF
TRBV30	TRBJ2-7	NA	NA	TGTGCCTGGTCCCCAGGGGGGAATTACGAGCAGTACTTC	CAWSPGGNYEQYF
TRBV19	TRBJ1-1	NA	NA	TGTGCCAGTAGTTTGGGAGATGATGTAGATGAAGCTTTCTTT	CASSLGDDVDEAFF
TRBV6-1	TRBJ2-4	NA	NA	TGTGCCAGCAGTGAAAGGGGTAACATTCAGTACTTC	CASSERGNIQYF
TRBV10-3	TRBJ2-5	NA	NA	TGTGCCATCAGCACCGGGTCCCTTGTCCAAGAGACCCAGTACTTC	CAISTGSLVQETQYF
TRBV5-8	TRBJ1-3	few	NA	TGTGCCAGCAGCTTGTGGGCCCAAACAGGTCTCGGGGGAAACACCATATATTTT	CASSLWAQTGLGGNTIYF
TRBV23-1	TRBJ2-6	NA	TRBD1	TGCGCCAGCATATTCTCACAGGGGGGCGCGCAGGGGGCCAACGTCCTGACTTTC	CASIFSQGGAQGANVLTF
TRBV9	TRBJ1-1	NA	TRBD1	TGTGCCAGCAGCCGTCCCGGGACAGGGGCGAACACTGAAGCTTTCTTT	CASSRPGTGANTEAFF
TRBV4-3	TRBJ1-3	NA	NA	TGCGCCAGCAGCCAAGAGTCTCCAGGGGCCCTAAACACCATATATTTT	CASSQESPGALNTIYF
TRBV11-2	TRBJ1-3	NA	TRBD1	TGTGCCAGCAGCTTTGACAGGGCCTCTGGAAACACCATATATTTT	CASSFDRASGNTIYF
TRBV27	TRBJ1-1	NA	TRBD1	TGTGCCAGCAGTTGGAGACAGGGAACTGAAGCTTTCTTT	CASSWRQGTEAFF
TRBV28	TRBJ2-1	NA	NA	TGTGCCAGCAGAACCGGGACTCTGCTTAACAATGAGCAGTTCTTC	CASRTGTLLNNEQFF
TRBV5-1	TRBJ1-3	NA	TRBD1	TGCGCCAGCAGCTTGGTTAGACAGGGAGCTGGAAACACCATATATTTT	CASSLVRQGAGNTIYF